This TCR beta chain was captured by sequencing in a study of vaccination effects on CD4 cells after COVID-19. Across the study: The ViraFEST assay expanded antigen-specific CD4+ T cells with viral peptide pools before sequencing. Post-vaccine draws lagged the second dose by a median of 72 days. Study results and caveats: Marked contraction was observed in infection-induced and vaccine-induced clones late after vaccination.

In the case of this clone: No antigen is known for it.

TCRdb's table, derived via immunoSEQ multiplex PCR, lists solely in-frame clones and lacks some. Of 66,000 or so clones in the sample, 74% were seen once. V was clipped by 5 bases and J by 3 bases, with 12 bases between them. Germline values: CDR1 SGHTA, CDR2 FQGNSA. The CDR3 is made up of 14 amino acids. The authors isolated CD4+ T cells after 9 to 10 days of culture. Two-dose vaccination with either BNT162b2 or mRNA-1273 was given to the participants. Nucleocapsid antibodies were negative in the vaccine recipients, who had never had SARS-CoV-2 infection. This receptor was taken from a human donor who received a COVID-19 vaccine. The sample consisted of CD4+ T cells from PBMCs cultured without peptide, taken after COVID-19 vaccination. The V gene is TRBV7-2, the J gene TRBJ2-3; possibly TRBD1 for D (5 bases). The CDR3 bases are TGTGCCAGCAGCACCCGACAGCCGACAGATACGCAGTATTTT. Protein product: CASSTRQPTDTQYF.